The following is a T cell receptor (beta chain) sequence with its context. Its antigen remains unknown. Germline CDR1 is MNHEY and CDR2 is SVGAGI. V dropped 7 bases and J dropped 8 bases, with 11 bases sitting between them. There are 11 residues in the CDR3. The data originate from a study of graft-versus-host responses after intestinal transplantation. General study findings and limits: High graft-versus-host to host-versus-graft clonal ratios were found in allografts of patients who had graft-donor T cell macrochimerism. Early post-transplant HvG declines tracked with peak circulating GvH clone levels.

This table comes from immunoSEQ multiplex PCR, and its TCRdb copy is limited to in-frame clones, with some not included. The sample lists around 110,000 clones, about nine tenths occurring once. The chain uses TRBV6-5 and TRBJ1-1; D may be TRBD1 (6 bases). The sequenced sample was unstimulated CD4+ T cells sorted from spleen or lymph node cells, obtained before intestinal transplant. The TCR originated in a human donor who received an intestinal transplant. The CDR3 region has the DNA TGTGCCAGCACGGACGGGACAGAAGCTTTCTTT. Residues: CASTDGTEAFF.